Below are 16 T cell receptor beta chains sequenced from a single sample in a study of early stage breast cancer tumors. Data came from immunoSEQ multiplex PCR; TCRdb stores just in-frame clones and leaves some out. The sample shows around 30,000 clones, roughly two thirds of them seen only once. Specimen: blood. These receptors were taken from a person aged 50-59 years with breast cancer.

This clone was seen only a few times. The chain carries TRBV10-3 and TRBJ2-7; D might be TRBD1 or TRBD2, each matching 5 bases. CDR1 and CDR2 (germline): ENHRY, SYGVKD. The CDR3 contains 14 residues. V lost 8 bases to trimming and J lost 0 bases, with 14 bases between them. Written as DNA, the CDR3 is TGTGCCATCCGGGGTGGGGCCAGCTCCTACGAGCAGTACTTC. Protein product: CAIRGGASSYEQYF.

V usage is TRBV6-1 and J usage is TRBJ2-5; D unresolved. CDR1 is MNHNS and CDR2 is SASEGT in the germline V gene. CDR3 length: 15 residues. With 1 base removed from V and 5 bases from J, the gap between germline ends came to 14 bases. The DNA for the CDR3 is TGTGCCAGCAGTGAAGGGGCTTCCCGACGGGAGACCCAGTACTTC. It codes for CASSEGASRRETQYF.

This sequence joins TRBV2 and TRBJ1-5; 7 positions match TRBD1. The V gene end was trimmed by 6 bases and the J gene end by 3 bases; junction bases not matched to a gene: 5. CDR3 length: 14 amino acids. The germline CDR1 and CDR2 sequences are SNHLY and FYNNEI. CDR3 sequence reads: CASSRTGFNQPQHF. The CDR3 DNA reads TGTGCCAGCAGCCGGACAGGCTTCAATCAGCCCCAGCATTTT.

The CDR3 coding sequence is TGCAGTGCTAGAGATTACCCAAAGCAGTTCTTC. It is translated as CSARDYPKQFF. This chain joins TRBV20-1 and TRBJ2-1; D not resolved. Germline CDR1 and CDR2: DFQATT and SNEGSKA (reference sequence). The CDR3 has 11 amino acids. With 0 bases removed from V and 11 bases from J, the gap between germline ends came to 8 bases.

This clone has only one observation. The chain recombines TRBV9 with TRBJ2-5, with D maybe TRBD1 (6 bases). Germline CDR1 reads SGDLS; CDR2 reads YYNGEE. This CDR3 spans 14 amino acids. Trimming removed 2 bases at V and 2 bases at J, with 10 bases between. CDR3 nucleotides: TGTGCCAGCAGCGTCGAAACAGGGCAAGAGACCCAGTACTTC. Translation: CASSVETGQETQYF.

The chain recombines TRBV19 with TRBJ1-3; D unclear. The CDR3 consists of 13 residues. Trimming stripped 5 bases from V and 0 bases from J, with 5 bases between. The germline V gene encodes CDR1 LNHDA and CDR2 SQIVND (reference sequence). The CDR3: CASSASSGNTIYF. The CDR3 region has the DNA TGTGCCAGTAGTGCGAGCTCTGGAAACACCATATATTTT.

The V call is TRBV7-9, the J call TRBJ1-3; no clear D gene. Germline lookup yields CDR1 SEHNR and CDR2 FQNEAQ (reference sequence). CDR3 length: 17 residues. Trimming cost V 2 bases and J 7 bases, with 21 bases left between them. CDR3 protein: CASSLSWTATGVNTIYF. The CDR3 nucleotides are TGTGCCAGCAGCTTATCCTGGACGGCGACCGGCGTGAACACCATATATTTT.

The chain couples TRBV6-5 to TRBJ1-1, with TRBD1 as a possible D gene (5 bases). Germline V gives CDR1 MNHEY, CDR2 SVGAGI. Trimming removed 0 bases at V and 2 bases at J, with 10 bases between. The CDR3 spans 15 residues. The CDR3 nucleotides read TGTGCCAGCAGTTACTCAGGGGACCTAAACACTGAAGCTTTCTTT. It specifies CASSYSGDLNTEAFF.

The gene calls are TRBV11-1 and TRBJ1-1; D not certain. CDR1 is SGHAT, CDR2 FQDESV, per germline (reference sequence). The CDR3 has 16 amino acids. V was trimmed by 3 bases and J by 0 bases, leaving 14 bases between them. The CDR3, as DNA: TGTGCCAGCAGCTTTAAGGGAATTGGAATGAACACTGAAGCTTTCTTT. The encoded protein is CASSFKGIGMNTEAFF. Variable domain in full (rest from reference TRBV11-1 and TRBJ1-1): EAEVAQSPRYKITEKSQAVAFWCDPISGHATLYWYRQILGQGPELLVQFQDESVVDDSQLPKDRFSAERLKGVDSTLKIQPAELGDSAMYLCASSFKGIGMNTEAFFGQGTRLTVV.

CDR3 bases: TGTGCCAGCAGCCTTCCAGGGTTTGATCAGCCCCAGCATTTT. Its protein product is CASSLPGFDQPQHF. The V gene is TRBV5-8, the J gene TRBJ1-5; a weak D match, TRBD1 (5 bases). With 4 bases removed from V and 5 bases from J, the gap between germline ends came to 13 bases. This CDR3 region has 14 residues. CDR1 and CDR2 (germline): SGHTS, YDEGEE.

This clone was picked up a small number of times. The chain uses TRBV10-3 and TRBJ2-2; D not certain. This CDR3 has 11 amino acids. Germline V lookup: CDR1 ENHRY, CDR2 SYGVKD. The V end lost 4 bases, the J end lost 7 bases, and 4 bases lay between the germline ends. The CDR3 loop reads CAISGGGELFF. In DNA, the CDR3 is TGTGCCATCAGTGGGGGCGGGGAGCTGTTTTTT.

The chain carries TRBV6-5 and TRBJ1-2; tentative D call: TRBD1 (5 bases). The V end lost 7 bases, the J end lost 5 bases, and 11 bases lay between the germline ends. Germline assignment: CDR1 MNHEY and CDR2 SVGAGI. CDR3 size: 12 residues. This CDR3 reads CASNSGRYGYTF. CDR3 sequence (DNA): TGTGCCAGCAACTCGGGACGGTATGGCTACACCTTC.

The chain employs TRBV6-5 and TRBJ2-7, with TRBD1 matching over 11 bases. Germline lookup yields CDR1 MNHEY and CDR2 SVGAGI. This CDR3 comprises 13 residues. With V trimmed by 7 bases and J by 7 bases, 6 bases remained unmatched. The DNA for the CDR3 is TGTGCCAGCACCAGGACAGGGGGCAGGGAGCAGTACTTC. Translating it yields CASTRTGGREQYF.

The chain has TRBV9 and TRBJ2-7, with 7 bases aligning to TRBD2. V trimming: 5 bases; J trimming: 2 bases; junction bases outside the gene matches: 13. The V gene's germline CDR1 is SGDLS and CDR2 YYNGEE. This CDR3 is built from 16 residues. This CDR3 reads CASSWGRLAETYEQYF. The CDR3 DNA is TGTGCCAGCAGTTGGGGGAGACTAGCCGAAACCTACGAGCAGTACTTC.

The CDR3 coding sequence is TGTGCCAGCAGTTACTCGGGGGCGAAACTGTTTTTT. Its protein is CASSYSGAKLFF. This rearrangement joins TRBV6-6 to TRBJ1-4; D might be TRBD1 (6 bases). The CDR3 extends over 12 amino acids. CDR1 MNHNY and CDR2 SVGAGI come from the germline V gene (reference sequence). Trimming took off 0 bases at V and 11 bases at J, with 7 bases between the two ends.

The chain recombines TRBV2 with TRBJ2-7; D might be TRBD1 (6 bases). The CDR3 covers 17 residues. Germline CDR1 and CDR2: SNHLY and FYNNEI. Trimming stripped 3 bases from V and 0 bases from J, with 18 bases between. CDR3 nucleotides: TGTGCCAGCAGTGATGGGGGTATCCGGGACAACTCCTACGAGCAGTACTTC. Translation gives CASSDGGIRDNSYEQYF.